What follows are 9 T cell receptor beta chains derived from one specimen sequenced in a study of identifying expanded T cells in peripheral blood. Some clones are missing from TCRdb's copy, which holds only in-frame ones; the method was immunoSEQ multiplex PCR. The table records 100,000 to 150,000 clones, 75% to 90% of them present only once. Material for sequencing was blood. The source is a person aged 18-70 years in good health.

V gene TRBV5-1 combines with J gene TRBJ2-3; 9 nucleotides line up with TRBD2. The CDR3 has 18 amino acids. V shed 3 bases and J 0 bases; nucleotides not matched to a gene: 11. Germline V lookup: CDR1 SGHRS, CDR2 YFSETQ. The CDR3 sequence: CASSYKASGVTSTDTQYF. The CDR3 nucleotides read TGCGCCAGCAGCTACAAGGCTAGCGGGGTTACTAGCACAGATACGCAGTATTTT.

The rearrangement uses TRBV5-1 and TRBJ2-1; 10 positions match TRBD2. The CDR3 loop spans 16 amino acids. Germline CDR1 reads SGHRS; CDR2 reads YFSETQ. Unmatched junction bases numbered 9, after V lost 4 bases and J lost 5 bases. As DNA, the CDR3 is TGCGCCAGCAGCCGGAGACTAGCGGGTGGAAACAATGAGCAGTTCTTC. Its translation is CASSRRLAGGNNEQFF.

The sample holds a few counts of this clone. This chain uses TRBV7-9 with TRBJ1-1; D remains ambiguous. The germline V and J ends were trimmed by 6 bases and 2 bases, with 7 bases remaining between them. Germline loops: CDR1 SEHNR, CDR2 FQNEAQ (reference sequence). This CDR3 region has 12 residues. DNA of the CDR3: TGTGCCAGCAGTTTACTTAACACTGAAGCTTTCTTT. Translation gives CASSLLNTEAFF.

The chain joins TRBV2 to TRBJ2-5; 12 nucleotides line up with TRBD2. Germline assignment: CDR1 SNHLY and CDR2 FYNNEI. V lost 4 bases to trimming and J lost 4 bases; unmatched junction nucleotides: 1. The CDR3 length is 14 residues. Here the CDR3 DNA reads TGTGCCAGCAGTGTACTAGCGGGGGGAGAGACCCAGTACTTC. Translation: CASSVLAGGETQYF.

The rearrangement uses TRBV27 and TRBJ1-5; 7 nucleotides line up with TRBD1. This CDR3 has 17 amino acids. CDR1 MNHEY and CDR2 SMNVEV come from the germline V gene (reference sequence). V was pared by 3 bases and J by 8 bases, with 16 bases of the junction left unmatched. The CDR3 loop is CASSLFGDSAEEEPQHF. For the CDR3, the DNA is TGTGCCAGCAGTTTGTTTGGGGACAGCGCCGAGGAAGAGCCCCAGCATTTT.

This rearrangement joins TRBV25-1 to TRBJ1-5; the D is unclear. The V gene lost 3 bases and the J gene lost 2 bases, with 11 bases spanning the gap. CDR3 length equals 15 residues. Germline V gene data show CDR1 as MGHDK and CDR2 as SYGVNS. The CDR3 here is CASSDLGSGNQPQHF. CDR3 coding DNA: TGTGCCAGCAGTGATTTGGGAAGCGGCAATCAGCCCCAGCATTTT.

The rearrangement links TRBV2 to TRBJ1-2; D not resolved. V lost 1 base to trimming and J lost 6 bases, with 9 bases between them. This CDR3 has 13 amino acids. Germline-derived CDR1 and CDR2 are SNHLY and FYNNEI. CDR3 nucleotide sequence: TGTGCCAGCAGTGAAGGGCAGCTTCATGGCTACACCTTC. Its protein product is CASSEGQLHGYTF.

The V and J genes are TRBV4-3 and TRBJ1-2; the D gene is possibly TRBD1 (6 bases). Germline V gene lookup returns CDR1 LGHNA and CDR2 YSLEER. The CDR3 runs to 17 residues. The V and J ends lost 1 base and 4 bases respectively, with 19 bases between them. This chain's CDR3 is CASSQAIATGGGYGYTF. DNA for the CDR3: TGCGCCAGCAGCCAAGCGATCGCAACCGGGGGCGGCTATGGCTACACCTTC.

This clone has more than one count but fewer than ten. The chain combines TRBV7-3 with TRBJ2-5; tentatively, D is TRBD1 (5 bases). The CDR3 has 11 residues. The germline gives CDR1 SGHTA, CDR2 FQGTGA. V was clipped by 4 bases and J by 5 bases, with 5 bases between them. CDR3 nucleotides: TGTGCCAGCAGCTCAGGGGAGACCCAGTACTTC. Translation: CASSSGETQYF.